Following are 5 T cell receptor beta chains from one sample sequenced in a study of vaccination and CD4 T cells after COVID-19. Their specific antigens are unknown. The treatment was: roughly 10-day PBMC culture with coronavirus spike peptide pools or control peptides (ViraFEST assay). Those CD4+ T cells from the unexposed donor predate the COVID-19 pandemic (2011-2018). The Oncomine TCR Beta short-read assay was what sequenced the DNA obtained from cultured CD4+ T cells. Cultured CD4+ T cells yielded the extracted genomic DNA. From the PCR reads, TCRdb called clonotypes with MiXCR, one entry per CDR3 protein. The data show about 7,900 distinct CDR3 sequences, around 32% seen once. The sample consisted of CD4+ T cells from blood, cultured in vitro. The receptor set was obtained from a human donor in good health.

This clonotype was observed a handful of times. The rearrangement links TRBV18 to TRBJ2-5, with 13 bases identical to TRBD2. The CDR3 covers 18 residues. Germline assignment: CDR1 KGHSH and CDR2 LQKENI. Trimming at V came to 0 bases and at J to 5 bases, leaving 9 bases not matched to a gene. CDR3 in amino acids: CASSPPSGTSGIWETQYF. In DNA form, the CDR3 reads TGTGCCAGCTCACCACCCTCTGGGACTAGCGGGATCTGGGAGACCCAGTACTTC.

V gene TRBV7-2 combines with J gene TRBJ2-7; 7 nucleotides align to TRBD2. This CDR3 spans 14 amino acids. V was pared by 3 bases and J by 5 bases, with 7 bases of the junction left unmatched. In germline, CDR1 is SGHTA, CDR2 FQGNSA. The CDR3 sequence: CASSFLAARDEQYF. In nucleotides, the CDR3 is TGTGCCAGCAGCTTCCTAGCGGCTAGGGACGAGCAGTACTTC.

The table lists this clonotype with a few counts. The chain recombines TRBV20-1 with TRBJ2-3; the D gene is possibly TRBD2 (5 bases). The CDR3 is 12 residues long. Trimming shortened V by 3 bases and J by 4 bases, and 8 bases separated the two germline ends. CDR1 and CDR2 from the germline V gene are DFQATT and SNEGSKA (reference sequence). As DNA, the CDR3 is TGCAGTGCTAGGGCGCGGGCAGATACGCAGTATTTT. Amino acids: CSARARADTQYF.

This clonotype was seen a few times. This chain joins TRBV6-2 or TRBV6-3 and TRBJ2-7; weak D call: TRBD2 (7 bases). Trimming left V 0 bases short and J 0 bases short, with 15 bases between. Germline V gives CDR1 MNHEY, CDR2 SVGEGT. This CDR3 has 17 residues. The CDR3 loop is CASSYSGGARFSYEQYF. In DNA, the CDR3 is TGTGCCAGCAGTTACTCGGGGGGGGCGCGGTTCTCCTACGAGCAGTACTTC.

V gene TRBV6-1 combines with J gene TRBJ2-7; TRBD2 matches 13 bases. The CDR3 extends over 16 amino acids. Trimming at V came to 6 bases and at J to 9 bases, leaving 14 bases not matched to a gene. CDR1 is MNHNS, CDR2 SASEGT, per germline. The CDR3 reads CASRTTGGTSGTGQYF. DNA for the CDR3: TGTGCCAGCAGAACAACCGGCGGGACTAGCGGGACAGGGCAGTACTTC.